A single count supports the clone carrying this T cell receptor beta chain. The CDR3 loop spans 17 amino acids. CDR1 is SGHRS and CDR2 is YFSETQ in the germline V gene. V was pared by 4 bases and J by 5 bases, with 21 bases between. Expressed TCRB transcripts were sequenced because the entire RNA isolate underwent reverse transcription. Profiling relied on immunoSEQ multiplex PCR, and the TCRdb table lists in-frame clones only, not all of them. Of tens of thousands of clones detected, approximately 50% appear once; the ten largest clones hold more than 0.65%. This sample was included in a study of beta chain features in type 1 diabetes.

The TCR sequence derives from a woman under 30 in good health. The chain combines TRBV5-1 with TRBJ2-2; TRBD1 is a possible D gene (6 bases). Input material: central memory CD4+ T cells from blood. CDR3 nucleotides: TGCGCCAGCAGCGGAATGATGTCGCCAGGGGATACCGGGGAGCTGTTTTTT. Amino acids: CASSGMMSPGDTGELFF.